This T cell receptor beta chain was identified in a study of shared clonotypes between healthy human individuals. Looking at the study overall: Aged between 18 and 49, the donors were a couple of women and three men.

Germline V gene sequence: CDR1 SEHNR, CDR2 FQNEAQ (reference sequence). The CDR3 spans 13 residues. Trimming cost V 5 bases and J 4 bases; bases outside gene matches: 1. Libraries were prepared by immunoSEQ multiplex PCR; TCRdb keeps only in-frame clonotypes and omits some of them. The table records 1.4 million to 1.5 million clones, over 95% of them present only once. This chain links TRBV7-9 with TRBJ2-1; 8 positions agree with TRBD2. This TCR was recovered from a man aged 25 to 40 in good health. Source material: naive CD4+ T cells sorted from blood. This sample's subset: CD45RA+ positively selected. CDR3 loop: CASSQREYNEQFF. The CDR3 DNA reads TGTGCCAGCAGCCAGCGGGAGTACAATGAGCAGTTCTTC.